This TCR beta chain was identified during a study of T-cell memory formation after mild COVID-19. A few counts support this clonotype. As yet, its antigen is unknown. With V trimmed by 4 bases and J by 2 bases, 7 bases remained unmatched. The CDR3 sequence is 15 residues long. Germline V CDR1 and CDR2: LNHDA, SQIVND (reference sequence). Study conclusions and caveats: CM and EM subsets held most contracting CD4+ clones; EMRA held CD8+ ones. Unconfirmed was the SARS-CoV-2 specificity of second-wave clones that peaked on day 37.

5'RACE primed from the constant segment yielded TCR alpha and TCR beta cDNA libraries bearing sample barcodes and UMIs. TCRdb reanalysed the 5' RACE reads using MiXCR and keeps one entry per CDR3 protein. The profile shows about 290,000 distinct CDR3 sequences, about a sixth of them singletons. The sequence was obtained from a man between 18 and 35 years old who had mild COVID-19 (a few samples of this study predate the infection). Cell type and time point are not known. The chain is built from TRBV19 and TRBJ2-5; 7 nucleotides match TRBD2. Sequenced sample: PBMCs or a T cell subset sorted from them (not recorded which). This chain's CDR3 is CASSNHEAGQETQYF. The CDR3 DNA follows: TGTGCCAGTAGTAACCACGAAGCGGGGCAAGAGACCCAGTACTTC.